This T cell receptor (beta chain) comes out of a study of spatial heterogeneity in lung cancer. TCRdb analysed the 5' RACE reads with MiXCR anew, one entry per CDR3 protein. The sample has around 6,000 distinct CDR3 sequences, about 20% seen once; the top ten hold about a sixth. Time point specified: sample taken at primary tumor resection. The donors were approximately 70 patients with non-small cell lung cancer that was early-stage and untreated. Sequencing was performed on whole RNA extracted from tumor and nontumor lung tissue, or from frozen PBMC, and the material was left unsorted. This clonotype was detected a few times. Germline V CDR1 and CDR2: DFQATT, SNEGSKA (reference sequence). CDR3 length equals 13 residues. V was cut by 1 base and J by 4 bases, with 10 bases left in between.

This receptor was obtained from a male donor with early-stage non-small cell lung cancer. The sequenced sample was normal lung tissue next to the tumor, obtained at surgery. This rearrangement joins TRBV20-1 to TRBJ1-1, with a possible D match to TRBD1 (5 bases). The CDR3 reads CSARAPGGTEAFF. The DNA of the CDR3 is TGCAGTGCTAGAGCCCCGGGGGGCACTGAAGCTTTCTTT.